This passage covers 14 T cell receptor beta chains from one sample sequenced in a study of human T cells and chemical hapten exposure. TCRdb analysed the RACE reads with MiXCR anew, one entry per CDR3 protein. The table includes under 450,000 distinct CDR3 sequences, approximately 4.4% detected once. The time point is: patch test 1, 2 weeks after DPC sensitization. Noted treatment: therapeutic diphenylcyclopropenone sensitization with weekly scalp DPC. Specimen: whole blood, collected in connection with sensitization to the hapten diphenylcyclopropenone (DPC). These receptors were collected from a woman in her forties or fifties with alopecia areata. Some clones in this sample may be carry-over from other donors' samples.

In its sample, this clonotype was seen many times. The chain carries TRBV5-1 and TRBJ2-6, with D unclear. Germline CDR1 reads SGHRS; CDR2 reads YFSETQ. V lost 3 bases to trimming and J lost 3 bases, with 7 bases between them. The CDR3 runs 14 residues. The CDR3 loop is CASSSKVGANVLTF. In DNA, the CDR3 is TGCGCCAGCAGCTCCAAGGTTGGGGCCAACGTCCTGACTTTC.

This clonotype was seen many times. The chain has TRBV6-5 and TRBJ1-2, with TRBD1 matching 7 bases. Germline V gene lookup returns CDR1 MNHEY and CDR2 SVGAGI. The V and J ends lost 7 bases and 7 bases, in that order; junction bases with no gene match: 9. The CDR3 is 13 residues long. CDR3 DNA: TGTGCCAGCATCGACGGGGCAGGGGGTGGCTACACCTTC. The encoded protein is CASIDGAGGGYTF.

This clonotype was detected a few times. This sequence joins TRBV4-3 and TRBJ1-2; no firm D call. There are 16 residues in the CDR3. V was clipped by 0 bases and J by 4 bases, with 15 bases between them. CDR1 is LGHNA and CDR2 is YSLEER in the germline V gene. CDR3 sequence (DNA): TGCGCCAGCAGCCAAGACTGGGGAGTCGACACCTATGGCTACACCTTC. Amino acid sequence: CASSQDWGVDTYGYTF.

Ten or more counts support this clonotype. The chain joins TRBV6-2 or TRBV6-3 to TRBJ2-7, with D uncertain. V lost 5 bases and J 2 bases, leaving 7 bases between the germline ends. The CDR3 consists of 12 residues. The germline gives CDR1 MNHEY, CDR2 SVGEGT. DNA of the CDR3: TGTGCCAGCAGTAACCCTACCTACGAGCAGTACTTC. Residues: CASSNPTYEQYF.

This rearrangement joins TRBV2 to TRBJ2-1, with 7 bases aligning to TRBD2. V was clipped by 8 bases and J by 1 base; unmatched bases: 11. Per the germline V gene, CDR1 is SNHLY and CDR2 is FYNNEI. The CDR3 covers 16 residues. CDR3 sequence: CASRPLGGVSYNEQFF. The CDR3 nucleotides read TGTGCCAGCCGGCCGCTGGGGGGGGTTTCCTACAATGAGCAGTTCTTC. The complete variable domain, with remaining parts taken from reference TRBV2 and TRBJ2-1, reads EPEVTQTPSHQVTQMGQEVILRCVPISNHLYFYWYRQILGQKVEFLVSFYNNEISEKSEIFDDQFSVERPDGSNFTLKIRSTKLEDSAMYFCASRPLGGVSYNEQFFGPGTRLTVL.

This clonotype was seen repeatedly, ten times or more. This chain connects TRBV5-6 to TRBJ1-4; 9 nucleotides agree with TRBD1. After removal of 0 bases from V and 6 bases from J, the junction contained 3 bases not matched to a gene. The CDR3 is 15 residues long. Germline CDR1 SGHDT, CDR2 YYEEEE. The CDR3 coding sequence is TGTGCCAGCAGCTTGGCGGGACAGGGAGATGAAAAACTGTTTTTT. Its protein is CASSLAGQGDEKLFF.

This clonotype was seen many times. The rearrangement uses TRBV5-1 and TRBJ1-1, with 7 bases lining up with TRBD1. The CDR3 runs 14 residues. V lost 4 bases, J lost 4 bases, and 7 bases stayed unmatched. Germline V gives CDR1 SGHRS, CDR2 YFSETQ. The CDR3 loop is CASSRGQQATEAFF. In DNA form, the CDR3 reads TGCGCCAGCAGCCGGGGACAGCAAGCCACTGAAGCTTTCTTT.

The gene calls are TRBV5-6 and TRBJ2-1; D may be TRBD2 (6 bases). V was pared by 4 bases and J by 0 bases, with 11 bases between. Germline CDR1 reads SGHDT; CDR2 reads YYEEEE. This CDR3 contains 15 residues. The CDR3 DNA sequence: TGTGCCAGCAGCCTGCGGCGGGACTCCTACAATGAGCAGTTCTTC. Translating gives CASSLRRDSYNEQFF.

This clonotype was counted a few times. This chain uses TRBV20-1 with TRBJ2-7, with 10 bases fitting TRBD2. The J segment lost 2 bases and the V segment lost 5 bases, leaving 12 bases of the junction unmatched. CDR1 and CDR2 (germline): DFQATT, SNEGSKA (reference sequence). The CDR3 consists of 16 residues. The CDR3 DNA follows: TGCAGTGCTGGAGGCCCAAAACTAGCGGGGCCCTACGAGCAGTACTTC. Translated: CSAGGPKLAGPYEQYF.

This clonotype was seen at least ten times. This chain links TRBV7-2 with TRBJ2-2; 7 positions match TRBD1. The germline gives CDR1 SGHTA, CDR2 FQGNSA. The CDR3 sequence is 14 residues long. With 2 bases clipped from V and 6 bases from J, the junction kept 3 bases outside the gene matches. The CDR3 sequence is CASSLPQGSGELFF. DNA of the CDR3: TGTGCCAGCAGCTTACCACAGGGGTCCGGGGAGCTGTTTTTT.

At least ten counts were recorded for this clonotype. CDR3 protein: CASLSGTRFRDTQYF. CDR3 nucleotides: TGTGCCAGCCTATCCGGGACTAGGTTCAGAGATACGCAGTATTTT. V is TRBV12-3 or TRBV12-4 and J is TRBJ2-3; 8 bases are a match to TRBD2. The CDR3 has 15 amino acids. J was trimmed by 5 bases and V by 8 bases; bases with no gene match: 12.

The table lists this clonotype with a few counts. This chain connects TRBV15 to TRBJ2-7; tentative D call: TRBD2 (5 bases). The CDR3 covers 13 residues. Trimming left V 3 bases short and J 2 bases short, with 8 bases between. Per the germline V gene, CDR1 is LNHNV and CDR2 is YYDKDF (reference sequence). The CDR3 spells CATSREVAYEQYF. DNA for the CDR3: TGTGCCACCAGCAGGGAGGTAGCCTACGAGCAGTACTTC.

In this sample, this clonotype turned up a few times. The chain couples TRBV3-1 to TRBJ2-1; TRBD1 matches at 7 bases. Germline values: CDR1 LGHDT, CDR2 YNNKEL (reference sequence). V lost 0 bases, J lost 0 bases, and 2 bases stayed unmatched. This CDR3 is 16 amino acids long. CDR3 sequence reads: CASSQDRGYSYNEQFF. CDR3 in DNA: TGTGCCAGCAGCCAAGACAGGGGGTACTCCTACAATGAGCAGTTCTTC.

In its sample, this clonotype was seen many times. The V and J genes are TRBV14 and TRBJ2-3; no definite D call. The CDR3 spans 15 residues. The ends were cut back, 1 base at V and 5 bases at J, with 13 bases in the middle. The germline CDR1 and CDR2 sequences are SGHDN and FVKESK. Written as DNA, the CDR3 is TGTGCCAGCAGCCAAGGGATGGCGGCGTTAGATACGCAGTATTTT. Translation: CASSQGMAALDTQYF.